The 15 T cell receptor beta chains presented below share a single source sample, sequenced in a study of control samples from healthy donors and cancer patients (TCRdb year 2020). The protocol used for the library was the immunoSEQ multiplex PCR assay. What TCRdb holds here is the immuneACCESS table cut down to in-frame rearrangements. Part of the clones is not present; checked against another copy, under half of the missing clones reflect an unresolved V gene, and the others are unexplained. Here the sample has about 150,000 clones; about nine tenths occur a single time. In total, the top ten clones hold around 2% of the sample. The sample taken for sequencing was blood. These receptors were collected from a woman aged 35 to 49 in good health.

The chain joins TRBV19 to TRBJ1-5; D is uncertain. Deletions cut 0 bases from V and 10 bases from J, with 10 bases between. CDR3 length equals 13 residues. Germline V CDR1 and CDR2: LNHDA, SQIVND (reference sequence). The CDR3 reads CASSIEKATPQHF. For the CDR3, the DNA is TGTGCCAGTAGTATAGAGAAGGCCACACCCCAGCATTTT.

This clone has just one count. The rearrangement joins TRBV10-3 to TRBJ1-2; 7 bases line up with TRBD1. The CDR3 contains 13 residues. Germline trimming cut 7 bases from V and 10 bases from J; bases unmatched to any gene: 12. CDR1 is ENHRY, CDR2 SYGVKD, per germline. The CDR3 reads CAITRDRADLYTF. DNA of the CDR3: TGTGCCATCACAAGAGACAGGGCCGATCTCTACACCTTC.

This chain joins TRBV19 and TRBJ1-3, with 9 bases that match TRBD1. Germline CDR1 is LNHDA and CDR2 is SQIVND (reference sequence). The CDR3 length is 15 residues. The junction had 5 bases not matched to a gene; V was cut back by 6 bases and J by 2 bases. The CDR3 DNA sequence: TGTGCCAGTAGCTACGGGACAGGGACTGGAAACACCATATATTTT. Translated: CASSYGTGTGNTIYF.

The rearrangement uses TRBV6-2 or TRBV6-3 and TRBJ1-2; D call uncertain. The germline V gene encodes CDR1 MNHEY and CDR2 SVGEGT. This CDR3 contains 15 residues. Trimming removed 2 bases at V and 0 bases at J, with 10 bases between. CDR3 DNA sequence: TGTGCCAGCAGTTACCCACAGCTCTCTAACTATGGCTACACCTTC. Translating it yields CASSYPQLSNYGYTF.

This clone has only a few counts. V usage is TRBV7-7 and J usage is TRBJ1-1, with 8 bases matching TRBD1. The CDR3 sequence is 16 residues long. Germline CDR1 SSHAT, CDR2 FNYEAQ (reference sequence). V gave up 5 bases and J gave up 1 base; unmatched junction bases: 9. CDR3 in amino acids: CASSQFPGTGNTEAFF. In DNA, the CDR3 is TGTGCCAGCAGCCAGTTCCCCGGGACAGGGAACACTGAAGCTTTCTTT.

This clone was observed a handful of times. The CDR3, as DNA: TGCGCCAGCAAGGGAATAACGGGCGAAGCTTTCTTT. Translated: CASKGITGEAFF. The chain carries TRBV10-1 and TRBJ1-1; D is unresolved. This CDR3 is built from 12 residues. Between the trimmed V and J ends, which lost 7 bases and 8 bases, there was a span of 14 bases. The germline V gene has CDR1 WNHNN and CDR2 SYGVQD (reference sequence).

The chain couples TRBV27 to TRBJ2-1; D is unresolved. This CDR3 has 15 amino acids. Trimming cost V 3 bases and J 3 bases, with 12 bases left between them. The germline CDR1 and CDR2 sequences are MNHEY and SMNVEV (reference sequence). The CDR3 nucleotides read TGTGCCAGCAGTTTTGCCCCTGACATCTACAATGAGCAGTTCTTC. Protein: CASSFAPDIYNEQFF.

This chain connects TRBV10-3 to TRBJ2-7; perhaps TRBD1 as D (6 bases). Germline lookup yields CDR1 ENHRY and CDR2 SYGVKD. The V and J ends lost 0 bases and 2 bases respectively, with 11 bases between them. This CDR3 region has 15 residues. CDR3: CAISESTGLPYEQYF. The DNA for the CDR3 is TGTGCCATCAGTGAGTCGACAGGACTCCCCTACGAGCAGTACTTC.

The chain employs TRBV6-5 and TRBJ1-4; a possible D gene is TRBD1 (6 bases). Germline V gene lookup returns CDR1 MNHEY and CDR2 SVGAGI. This CDR3 region has 14 residues. V was cut by 6 bases and J by 7 bases, with 15 bases left in between. CDR3 sequence: CASRQGRAGEKLFF. CDR3 in DNA: TGTGCCAGCAGACAGGGACGAGCCGGTGAAAAACTGTTTTTT.

The chain is built from TRBV20-1 and TRBJ1-2; maybe TRBD1 (6 bases). CDR3 size: 14 residues. V was pared by 3 bases and J by 3 bases, with 14 bases between. Germline V gene sequence: CDR1 DFQATT, CDR2 SNEGSKA (reference sequence). The CDR3 DNA follows: TGCAGTGCTAGTACCGGGGGCGCGGACTATGGCTACACCTTC. Translated: CSASTGGADYGYTF.

The chain combines TRBV4-1 with TRBJ2-7, with TRBD1 matching over 8 bases. The CDR3 is 15 amino acids. CDR1 and CDR2 (germline): MGHRA, YSYEKL. The junction had 5 bases not matched to a gene; V was cut back by 4 bases and J by 0 bases. CDR3 protein: CASSRTTGDSYEQYF. For the CDR3, the DNA is TGCGCCAGCAGCCGAACGACAGGGGACTCCTACGAGCAGTACTTC.

The CDR3 loop reads CASRRDSLTHEQYF. The CDR3 coding sequence is TGTGCCAGCAGGCGGGACAGTTTAACCCACGAGCAGTACTTC. The J gene is TRBJ2-7, the V gene TRBV6-5, with a tentative D call TRBD1 (7 bases). This CDR3 is 14 amino acids long. Germline V CDR1 and CDR2: MNHEY, SVGAGI. Trimming removed 6 bases from V and 5 bases from J, with 17 bases in between.

V is TRBV5-1 and J is TRBJ1-6, with TRBD1 as a possible D gene (5 bases). There are 15 residues in the CDR3. The germline V gene has CDR1 SGHRS and CDR2 YFSETQ. V dropped 0 bases and J dropped 6 bases, with 10 bases sitting between them. DNA for the CDR3: TGCGCCAGCAGCTTGGACGGGGGATTTAATTCACCCCTCCACTTT. Translation: CASSLDGGFNSPLHF. Together with reference TRBV5-1 and TRBJ1-6, the CDR3 gives the full variable domain: KAGVTQTPRYLIKTRGQQVTLSCSPISGHRSVSWYQQTPGQGLQFLFEYFSETQRNKGNFPGRFSGRQFSNSRSEMNVSTLELGDSALYLCASSLDGGFNSPLHFGNGTRLTVT.

Here the CDR3 DNA reads TGTGCCAGCAGGGGAAGCAGCACCTCCCGAGAGACCCAGTACTTC. Its protein is CASRGSSTSRETQYF. The rearrangement uses TRBV6-6 and TRBJ2-5, with D uncertain. Germline-derived CDR1 and CDR2 are MNHNY and SVGAGI (reference sequence). Trimming took off 6 bases at V and 4 bases at J, with 18 bases between the two ends. The CDR3 spans 15 residues.

Written as DNA, the CDR3 is TGTGCCAGCTCACAAACCGGGACAGGGCTCTACGAGCAGTACTTC. Its protein is CASSQTGTGLYEQYF. V gene TRBV18 combines with J gene TRBJ2-7, with 9 bases identical to TRBD1. J was trimmed by 3 bases and V by 4 bases; bases with no gene match: 7. Germline lookup yields CDR1 KGHSH and CDR2 LQKENI. The CDR3 contains 15 residues.